The T cell receptor (beta chain) described here comes from a study of T cells in Graves' hyperthyroidism and ophthalmopathy. This clonotype was recorded many times. After removal of 7 bases from V and 2 bases from J, the junction contained 10 bases not matched to a gene. CDR3 size: 16 residues. The germline V gene encodes CDR1 SNHLY and CDR2 FYNNEI. What was amplified from RNA transcripts were TCR beta CDR3 regions. The HTBI set primed first-round TCR CDR3 RT-PCR. TCRdb fed the multiplex PCR reads into MiXCR, producing one record per CDR3 protein. Here the sample spans 500,000 to 600,000 distinct CDR3 sequences, around 15% being singletons.

The V gene is TRBV2, the J gene TRBJ2-3; TRBD2 agrees at 9 bases. Sequenced material: blood. The TCR comes from a woman younger than 35 with Graves' hyperthyroidism. The CDR3 region is CASMWLAGVHTDTQYF. The CDR3 DNA follows: TGTGCCAGCATGTGGTTAGCGGGAGTACACACAGATACGCAGTATTTT. The full variable domain, in which reference TRBV2 and TRBJ2-3 provide the parts outside the CDR3, is EPEVTQTPSHQVTQMGQEVILRCVPISNHLYFYWYRQILGQKVEFLVSFYNNEISEKSEIFDDQFSVERPDGSNFTLKIRSTKLEDSAMYFCASMWLAGVHTDTQYFGPGTRLTVL.